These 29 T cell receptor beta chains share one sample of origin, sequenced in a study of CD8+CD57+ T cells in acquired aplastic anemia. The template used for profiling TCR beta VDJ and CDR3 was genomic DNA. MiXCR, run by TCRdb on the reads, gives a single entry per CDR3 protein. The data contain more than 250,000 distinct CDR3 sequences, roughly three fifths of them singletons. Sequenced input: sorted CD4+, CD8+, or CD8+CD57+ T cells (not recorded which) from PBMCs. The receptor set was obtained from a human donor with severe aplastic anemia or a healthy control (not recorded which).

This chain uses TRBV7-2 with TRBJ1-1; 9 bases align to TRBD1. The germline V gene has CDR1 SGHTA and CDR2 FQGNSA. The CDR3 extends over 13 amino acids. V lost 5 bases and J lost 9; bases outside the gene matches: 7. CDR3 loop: CASSIRQGVQAFF. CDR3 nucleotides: TGTGCCAGCAGCATACGACAGGGGGTCCAAGCTTTCTTT.

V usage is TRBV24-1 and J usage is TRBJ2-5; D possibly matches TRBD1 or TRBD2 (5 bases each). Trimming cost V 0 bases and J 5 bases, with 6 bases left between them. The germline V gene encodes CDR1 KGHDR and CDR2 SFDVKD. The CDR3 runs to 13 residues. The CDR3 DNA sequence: TGTGCCACCAGTGATTTGCGGGGCGAGACCCAGTACTTC. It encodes CATSDLRGETQYF.

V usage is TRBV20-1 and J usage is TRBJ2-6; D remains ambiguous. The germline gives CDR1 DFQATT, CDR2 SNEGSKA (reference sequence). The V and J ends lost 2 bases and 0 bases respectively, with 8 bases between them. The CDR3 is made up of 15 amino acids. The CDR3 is CSARPKGSGANVLTF. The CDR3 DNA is TGCAGTGCTAGACCCAAGGGCTCTGGGGCCAACGTCCTGACTTTC.

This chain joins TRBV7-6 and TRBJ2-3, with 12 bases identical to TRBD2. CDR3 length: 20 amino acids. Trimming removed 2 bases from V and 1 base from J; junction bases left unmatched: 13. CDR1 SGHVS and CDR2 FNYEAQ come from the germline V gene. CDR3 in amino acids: CASSLRTSGEGKWGTDTQYF. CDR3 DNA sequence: TGTGCCAGCAGCTTACGGACTAGCGGGGAAGGAAAGTGGGGCACAGATACGCAGTATTTT. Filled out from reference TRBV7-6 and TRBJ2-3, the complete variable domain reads GAGVSQSPRYKVTKRGQDVALRCDPISGHVSLYWYRQALGQGPEFLTYFNYEAQQDKSGLPNDRFSAERPEGSISTLTIQRTEQRDSAMYRCASSLRTSGEGKWGTDTQYFGPGTRLTVL.

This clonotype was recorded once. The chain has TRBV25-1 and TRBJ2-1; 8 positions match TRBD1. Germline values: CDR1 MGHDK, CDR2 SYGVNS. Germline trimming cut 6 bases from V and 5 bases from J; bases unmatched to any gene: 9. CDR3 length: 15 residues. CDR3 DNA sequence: TGTGCCAGCAGCCCGCAGGGGGCGATGCACAATGAGCAGTTCTTC. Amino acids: CASSPQGAMHNEQFF.

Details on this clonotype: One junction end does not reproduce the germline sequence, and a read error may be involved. The CDR3 sequence: CASSVGLADTGELSF. The CDR3 region has the DNA TGTGCCAGCAGCGTAGGACTAGCTGACACCGGGGAGCTGTCTTTT. This chain connects TRBV9 to TRBJ2-2, with 7 bases fitting TRBD2. CDR3 length equals 15 residues. Germline CDR1 is SGDLS and CDR2 is YYNGEE. Together with reference TRBV9 and TRBJ2-2, the CDR3 gives the full variable domain: DSGVTQTPKHLITATGQRVTLRCSPRSGDLSVYWYQQSLDQGLQFLIQYYNGEERAKGNILERFSAQQFPDLHSELNLSSLELGDSALYFCASSVGLADTGELSFGEGSRLTVL.

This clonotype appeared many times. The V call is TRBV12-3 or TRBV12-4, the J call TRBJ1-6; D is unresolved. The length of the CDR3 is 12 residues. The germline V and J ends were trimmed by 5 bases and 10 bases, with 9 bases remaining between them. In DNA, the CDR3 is TGTGCCAGCAGTGGACCTAAATCACCCCTCCACTTT. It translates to CASSGPKSPLHF.

The CDR3 spells CSARDPGQGHSPLHF. For the CDR3, the DNA is TGCAGTGCTAGAGATCCGGGACAGGGCCATTCACCCCTCCACTTT. The chain recombines TRBV20-1 with TRBJ1-6; TRBD1 aligns across 9 bases. The V gene's germline CDR1 is DFQATT and CDR2 SNEGSKA (reference sequence). The CDR3 loop spans 15 amino acids. Losses at the gene ends were 0 bases for V and 8 bases for J; bases not matched to a gene: 5.

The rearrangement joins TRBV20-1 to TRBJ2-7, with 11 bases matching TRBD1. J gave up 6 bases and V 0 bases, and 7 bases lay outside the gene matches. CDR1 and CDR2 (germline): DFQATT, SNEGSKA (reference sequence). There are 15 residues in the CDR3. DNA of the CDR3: TGCAGTGCTAGAGATCCCGGGACAGGGGGTACCGAGCAGTACTTC. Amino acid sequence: CSARDPGTGGTEQYF.

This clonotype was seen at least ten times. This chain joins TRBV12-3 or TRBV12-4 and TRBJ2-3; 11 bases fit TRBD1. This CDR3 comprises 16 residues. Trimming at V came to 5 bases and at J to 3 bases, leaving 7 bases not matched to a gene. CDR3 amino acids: CASSGFRDRGTDTQYF. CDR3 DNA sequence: TGTGCCAGCAGTGGTTTCCGGGACAGGGGGACAGATACGCAGTATTTT.

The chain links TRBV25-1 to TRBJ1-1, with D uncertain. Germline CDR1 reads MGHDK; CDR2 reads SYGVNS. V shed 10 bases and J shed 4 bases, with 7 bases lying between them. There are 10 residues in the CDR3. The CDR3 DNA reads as TGTGCCATTGCAGGCACTGAAGCTTTCTTT. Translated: CAIAGTEAFF.

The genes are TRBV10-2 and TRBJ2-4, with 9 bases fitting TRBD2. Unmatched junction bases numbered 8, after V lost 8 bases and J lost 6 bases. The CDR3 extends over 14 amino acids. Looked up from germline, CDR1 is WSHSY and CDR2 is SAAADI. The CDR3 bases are TGCGCCAGCCTAGAACCGGGACTAGCAAACATTCAGTACTTC. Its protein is CASLEPGLANIQYF.

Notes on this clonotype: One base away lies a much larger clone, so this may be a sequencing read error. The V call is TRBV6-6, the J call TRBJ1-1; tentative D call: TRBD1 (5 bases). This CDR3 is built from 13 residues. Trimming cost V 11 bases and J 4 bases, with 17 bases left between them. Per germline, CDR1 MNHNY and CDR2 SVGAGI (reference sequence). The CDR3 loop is CAGILSGLTEAFF. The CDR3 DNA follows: TGTGCCGGCATTTTATCAGGGCTCACTGAAGCTTTCTTT.

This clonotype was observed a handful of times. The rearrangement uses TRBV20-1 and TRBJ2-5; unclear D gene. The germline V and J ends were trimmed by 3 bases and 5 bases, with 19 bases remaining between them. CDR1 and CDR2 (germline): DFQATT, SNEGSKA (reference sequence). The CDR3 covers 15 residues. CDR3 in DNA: TGCAGTGCTAGTTCACCCGGCGAAGTCCTTGAGACCCAGTACTTC. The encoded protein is CSASSPGEVLETQYF.

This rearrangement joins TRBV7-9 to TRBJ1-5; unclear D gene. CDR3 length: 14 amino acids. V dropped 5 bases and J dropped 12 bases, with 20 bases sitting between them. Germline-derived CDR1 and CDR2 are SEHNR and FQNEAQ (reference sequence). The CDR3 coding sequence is TGTGCCAGCAGCCACACGAATAGCAATCGGCACCAGCATTTT. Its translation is CASSHTNSNRHQHF.

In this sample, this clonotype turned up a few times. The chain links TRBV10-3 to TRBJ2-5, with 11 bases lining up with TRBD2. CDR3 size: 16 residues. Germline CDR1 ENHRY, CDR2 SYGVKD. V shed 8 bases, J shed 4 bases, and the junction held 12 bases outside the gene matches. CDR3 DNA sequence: TGTGCCATCGCGGTTGGGCTTAGCGGGGGGGGAGAGACCCAGTACTTC. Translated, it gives CAIAVGLSGGGETQYF.

CDR3 sequence reads: CSARDRARGETQYF. The CDR3 DNA follows: TGCAGTGCCCGGGACAGGGCGCGCGGGGAGACCCAGTACTTC. The chain has TRBV20-1 and TRBJ2-5; TRBD1 matches 9 bases. Unmatched junction bases numbered 10, after V lost 6 bases and J lost 5 bases. CDR1 and CDR2 from the germline V gene are DFQATT and SNEGSKA (reference sequence). This CDR3 is built from 14 residues.

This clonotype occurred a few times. The CDR3 DNA reads as TGTGCCACCAGTGAACTGACAGGGGGAGGCTATGGCTACACCTTC. Its protein is CATSELTGGGYGYTF. The rearrangement uses TRBV24-1 and TRBJ1-2; the match to TRBD1 covers 9 bases. This CDR3 is 15 amino acids long. The germline gives CDR1 KGHDR, CDR2 SFDVKD. The trim removed 4 bases at V and 4 bases at J, leaving 6 bases unmatched.

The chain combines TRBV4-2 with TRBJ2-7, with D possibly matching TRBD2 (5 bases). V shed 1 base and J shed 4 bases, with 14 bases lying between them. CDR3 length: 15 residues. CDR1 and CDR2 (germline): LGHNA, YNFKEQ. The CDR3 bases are TGTGCCAGCAGCCAAGTAGGGCTAGCCGGGTACGAGCAGTACTTC. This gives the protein CASSQVGLAGYEQYF.

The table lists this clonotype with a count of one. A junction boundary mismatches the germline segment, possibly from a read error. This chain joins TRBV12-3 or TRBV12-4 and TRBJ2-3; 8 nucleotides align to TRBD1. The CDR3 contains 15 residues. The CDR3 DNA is TGTGCCAGCCCAGGACAGGGCACTAGCACAGATACGCGGTATTTT. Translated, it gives CASPGQGTSTDTRYF.

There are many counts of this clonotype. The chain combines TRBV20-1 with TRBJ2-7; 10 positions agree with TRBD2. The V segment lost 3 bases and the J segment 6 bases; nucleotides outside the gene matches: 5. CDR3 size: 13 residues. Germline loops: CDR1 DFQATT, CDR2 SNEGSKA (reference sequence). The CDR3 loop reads CSASILAGAEQYF. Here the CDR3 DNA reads TGCAGTGCTAGTATCCTAGCGGGGGCCGAGCAGTACTTC.

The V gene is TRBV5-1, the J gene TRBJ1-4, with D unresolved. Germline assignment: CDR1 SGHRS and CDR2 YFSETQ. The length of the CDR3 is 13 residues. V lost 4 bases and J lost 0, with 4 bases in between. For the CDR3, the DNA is TGCGCCAGCAGCCAGGCAACTAATGAAAAACTGTTTTTT. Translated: CASSQATNEKLFF.

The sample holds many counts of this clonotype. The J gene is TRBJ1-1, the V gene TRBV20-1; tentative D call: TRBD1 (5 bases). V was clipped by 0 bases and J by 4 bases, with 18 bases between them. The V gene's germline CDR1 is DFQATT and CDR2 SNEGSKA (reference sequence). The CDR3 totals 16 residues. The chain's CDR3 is CSARDPPKDGGTEAFF. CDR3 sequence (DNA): TGCAGTGCTAGAGACCCCCCGAAAGACGGGGGCACTGAAGCTTTCTTT.

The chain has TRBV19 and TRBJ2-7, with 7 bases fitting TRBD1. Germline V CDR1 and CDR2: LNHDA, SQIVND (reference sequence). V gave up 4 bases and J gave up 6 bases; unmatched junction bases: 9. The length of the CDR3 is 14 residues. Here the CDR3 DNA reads TGTGCCAGTAGTACAAACTCGGGACAGAGCGAGCAGTACTTC. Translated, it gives CASSTNSGQSEQYF. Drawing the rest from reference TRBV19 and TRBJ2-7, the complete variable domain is DGGITQSPKYLFRKEGQNVTLSCEQNLNHDAMYWYRQDPGQGLRLIYYSQIVNDFQKGDIAEGYSVSREKKESFPLTVTSAQKNPTAFYLCASSTNSGQSEQYFGPGTRLTVT.

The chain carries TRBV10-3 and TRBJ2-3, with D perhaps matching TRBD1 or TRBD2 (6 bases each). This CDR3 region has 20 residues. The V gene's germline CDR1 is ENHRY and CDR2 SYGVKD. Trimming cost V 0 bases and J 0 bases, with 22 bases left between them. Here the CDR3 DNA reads TGTGCCATCAGTGAGTCGGGGGGCGGATACAGGACACACAGCACAGATACGCAGTATTTT. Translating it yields CAISESGGGYRTHSTDTQYF.

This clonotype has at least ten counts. In nucleotides, the CDR3 is TGTGCCAGCAGCTCCTTTACTAGCGGGTTAACCGGGGAGCTGTTTTTT. Translating gives CASSSFTSGLTGELFF. The chain recombines TRBV7-2 with TRBJ2-2; 9 bases agree with TRBD2. The germline V gene has CDR1 SGHTA and CDR2 FQGNSA. The trim removed 4 bases at V and 5 bases at J, leaving 8 bases unmatched. The CDR3 runs to 16 residues.

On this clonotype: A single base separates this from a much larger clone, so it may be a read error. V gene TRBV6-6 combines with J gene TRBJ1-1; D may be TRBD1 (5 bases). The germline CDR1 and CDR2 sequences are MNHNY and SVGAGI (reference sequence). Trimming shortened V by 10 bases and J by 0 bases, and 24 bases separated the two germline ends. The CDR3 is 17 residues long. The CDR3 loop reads CATRLTVRHWLNTEAFF. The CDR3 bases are TGTGCCACCAGATTGACAGTCCGCCACTGGTTGAACACTGAAGCTTTCTTT.

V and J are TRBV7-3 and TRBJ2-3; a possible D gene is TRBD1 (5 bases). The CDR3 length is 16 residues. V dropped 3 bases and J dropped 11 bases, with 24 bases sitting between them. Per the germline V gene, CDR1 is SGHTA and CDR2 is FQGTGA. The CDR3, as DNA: TGTGCCAGCAGCTTTTCCCCCGGACAAGGACACAATGAGCAGTATTTT. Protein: CASSFSPGQGHNEQYF.

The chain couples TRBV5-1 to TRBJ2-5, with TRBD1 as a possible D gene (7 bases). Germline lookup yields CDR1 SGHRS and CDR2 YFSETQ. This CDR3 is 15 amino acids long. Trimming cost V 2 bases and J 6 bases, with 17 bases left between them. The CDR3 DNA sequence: TGCGCCAGCAGCTTTCGGGCAGGGGGGCTAAAGACCCAGTACTTC. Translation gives CASSFRAGGLKTQYF.